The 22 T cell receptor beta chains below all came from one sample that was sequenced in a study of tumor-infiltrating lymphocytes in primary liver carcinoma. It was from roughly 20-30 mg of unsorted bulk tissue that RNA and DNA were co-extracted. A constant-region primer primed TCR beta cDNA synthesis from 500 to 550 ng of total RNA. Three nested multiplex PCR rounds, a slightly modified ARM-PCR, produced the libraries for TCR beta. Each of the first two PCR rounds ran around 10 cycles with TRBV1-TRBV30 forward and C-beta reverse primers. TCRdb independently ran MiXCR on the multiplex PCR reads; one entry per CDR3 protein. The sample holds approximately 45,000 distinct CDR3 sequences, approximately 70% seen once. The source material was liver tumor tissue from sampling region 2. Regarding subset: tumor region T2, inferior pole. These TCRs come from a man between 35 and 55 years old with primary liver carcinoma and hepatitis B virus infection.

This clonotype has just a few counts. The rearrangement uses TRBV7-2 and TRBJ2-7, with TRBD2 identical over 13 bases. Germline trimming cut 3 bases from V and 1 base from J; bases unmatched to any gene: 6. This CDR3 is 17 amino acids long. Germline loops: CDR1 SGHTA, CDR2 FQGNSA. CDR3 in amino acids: CASSLRTSGRKSYEQYF. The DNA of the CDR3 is TGTGCCAGCAGCTTGAGGACTAGCGGGAGAAAATCCTACGAGCAGTACTTC.

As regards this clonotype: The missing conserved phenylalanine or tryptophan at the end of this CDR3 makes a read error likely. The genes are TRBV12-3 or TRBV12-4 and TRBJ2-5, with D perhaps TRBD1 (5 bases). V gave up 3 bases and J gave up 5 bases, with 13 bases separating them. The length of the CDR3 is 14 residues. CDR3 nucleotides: TGTGCCAGCAGTTTCTCAGGGAATGAGGAGACCCAGTACTCC. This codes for CASSFSGNEETQYS.

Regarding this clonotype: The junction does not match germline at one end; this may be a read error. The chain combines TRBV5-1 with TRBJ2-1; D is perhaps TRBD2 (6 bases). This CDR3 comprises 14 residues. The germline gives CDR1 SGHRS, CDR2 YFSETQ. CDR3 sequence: CASNLGGTVDEQFF. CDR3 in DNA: TGCGCCAGCAACTTGGGCGGGACCGTCGACGAGCAGTTCTTC. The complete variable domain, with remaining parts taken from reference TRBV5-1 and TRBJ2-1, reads KAGVTQTPRYLIKTRGQQVTLSCSPISGHRSVSWYQQTPGQGLQFLFEYFSETQRNKGNFPGRFSGRQFSNSRSEMNVSTLELGDSALYLCASNLGGTVDEQFFGPGTRLTVL.

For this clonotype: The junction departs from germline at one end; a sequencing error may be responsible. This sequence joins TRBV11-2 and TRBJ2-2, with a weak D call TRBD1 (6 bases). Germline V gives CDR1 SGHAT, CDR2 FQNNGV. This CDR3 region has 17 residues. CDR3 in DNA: TGCGCCAGCAACTTAGGTCATCGGGGTAGGGACACCGGGGAGCTGTTATTC. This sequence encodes CASNLGHRGRDTGELLF.

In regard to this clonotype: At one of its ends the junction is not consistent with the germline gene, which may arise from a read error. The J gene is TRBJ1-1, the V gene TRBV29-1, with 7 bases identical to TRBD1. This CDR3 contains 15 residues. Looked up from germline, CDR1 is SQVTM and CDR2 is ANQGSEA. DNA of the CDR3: TGCAGCACCGTTGTTGTAGGGGGCTTGAACACTGGAGCTTTCTTT. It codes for CSTVVVGGLNTGAFF.

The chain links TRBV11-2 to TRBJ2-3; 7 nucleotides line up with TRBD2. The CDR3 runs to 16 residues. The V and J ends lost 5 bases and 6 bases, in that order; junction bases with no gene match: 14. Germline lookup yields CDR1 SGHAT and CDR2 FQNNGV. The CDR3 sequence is CASSRDTGRVGDTQYF. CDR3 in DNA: TGTGCCAGCAGCCGGGATACTGGGAGGGTCGGGGATACGCAGTATTTT.

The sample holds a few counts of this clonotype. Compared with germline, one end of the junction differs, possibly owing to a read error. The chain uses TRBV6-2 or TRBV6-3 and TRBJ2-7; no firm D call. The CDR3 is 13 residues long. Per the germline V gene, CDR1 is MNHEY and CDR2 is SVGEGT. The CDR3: CASSNEVPYGQYF. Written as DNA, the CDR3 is TGTGCCAGCAGCAACGAGGTACCCTACGGGCAGTACTTC.

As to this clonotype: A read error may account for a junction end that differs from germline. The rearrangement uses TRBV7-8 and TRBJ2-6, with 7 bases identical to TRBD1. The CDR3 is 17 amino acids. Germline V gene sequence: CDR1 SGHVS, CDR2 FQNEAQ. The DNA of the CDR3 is TGTACCAGCAGCCGACGGGACAGTACCTCTGGGGCCAACGTCCTGACTTTC. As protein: CTSSRRDSTSGANVLTF. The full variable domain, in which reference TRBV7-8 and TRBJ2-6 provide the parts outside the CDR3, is GAGVSQSPRYKVAKRGQDVALRCDPISGHVSLFWYQQALGQGPEFLTYFQNEAQLDKSGLPSDRFFAERPEGSVSTLKIQRTQQEDSAVYLCTSSRRDSTSGANVLTFGAGSRLTVL.

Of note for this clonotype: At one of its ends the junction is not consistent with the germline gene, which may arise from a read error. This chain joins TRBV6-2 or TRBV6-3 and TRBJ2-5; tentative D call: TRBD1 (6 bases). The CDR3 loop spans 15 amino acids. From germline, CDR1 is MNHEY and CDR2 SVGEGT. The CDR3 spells CGSSAPTGTQETQYF. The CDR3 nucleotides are TGTGGCAGCAGTGCCCCAACAGGGACCCAAGAGACCCAGTACTTC.

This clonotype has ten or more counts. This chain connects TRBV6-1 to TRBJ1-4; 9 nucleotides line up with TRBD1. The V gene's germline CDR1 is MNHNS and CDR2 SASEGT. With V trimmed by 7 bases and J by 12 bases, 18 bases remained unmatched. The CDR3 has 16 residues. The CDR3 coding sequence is TGTGCCAGCACCCACCTCATGGGACAGGGAGGTATTGAACTGTTTTTT. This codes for CASTHLMGQGGIELFF.

CDR3 residues: CASGDSLSENNDQFF. CDR3 sequence (DNA): TGTGCCAGCGGTGACAGTTTATCCGAAAACAACGACCAGTTCTTC. This sequence joins TRBV7-9 and TRBJ2-1; D may be TRBD1 (5 bases). This CDR3 contains 15 residues. Per the germline V gene, CDR1 is SEHNR and CDR2 is FQNEAQ (reference sequence). V was pared by 8 bases and J by 13 bases, with 27 bases between. Full variable domain (remainder filled in from reference TRBV7-9 and TRBJ2-1): DTGVSQNPRHKITKRGQNVTFRCDPISEHNRLYWYRQTLGQGPEFLTYFQNEAQLEKSRLLSDRFSAERPKGSFSTLEIQRTEQGDSAMYLCASGDSLSENNDQFFGPGTRLTVL.

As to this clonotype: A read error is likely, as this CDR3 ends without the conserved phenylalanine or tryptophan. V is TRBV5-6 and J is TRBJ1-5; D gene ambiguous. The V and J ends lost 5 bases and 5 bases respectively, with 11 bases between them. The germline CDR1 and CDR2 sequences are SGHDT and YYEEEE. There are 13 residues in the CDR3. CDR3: CASSFGPDQPQHI. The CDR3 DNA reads TGTGCCAGCAGTTTTGGGCCGGATCAGCCCCAGCATATT.

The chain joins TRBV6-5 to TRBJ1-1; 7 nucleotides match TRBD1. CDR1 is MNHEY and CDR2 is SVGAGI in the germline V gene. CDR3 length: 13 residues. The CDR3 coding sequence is TGTACCGTACAACAGGGGCGGAACACTGAAGTCTTCTTT. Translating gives CTVQQGRNTEVFF.

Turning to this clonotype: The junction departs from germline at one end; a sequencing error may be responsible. CDR3 region: CASNSAGPALF. The CDR3 nucleotides are TGTGCCAGCAATTCGGCAGGACCGGCTCTCTTT. The chain carries TRBV6-2 or TRBV6-3 and TRBJ1-1; no clear D gene. Germline V CDR1 and CDR2: MNHEY, SVGEGT. The CDR3 loop spans 11 amino acids.

CDR3 residues: CASNTGGATKAFF. The CDR3 coding sequence is TGTGCCAGCAACACAGGGGGGGCTACTAAAGCTTTCTTT. This chain connects TRBV6-6 to TRBJ1-1; 8 positions agree with TRBD1. Trimming cost V 7 bases and J 9 bases; bases outside gene matches: 10. The CDR3 covers 13 residues. Germline V lookup: CDR1 MNHNY, CDR2 SVGAGI (reference sequence).

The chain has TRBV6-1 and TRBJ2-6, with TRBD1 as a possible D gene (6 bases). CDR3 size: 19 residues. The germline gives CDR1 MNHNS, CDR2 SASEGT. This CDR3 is CTSMAFQGRGRSGANVLTF. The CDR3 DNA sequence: TGTACGAGCATGGCCTTTCAGGGCAGGGGCCGCTCTGGGGCCAACGTCCTGACTTTC.

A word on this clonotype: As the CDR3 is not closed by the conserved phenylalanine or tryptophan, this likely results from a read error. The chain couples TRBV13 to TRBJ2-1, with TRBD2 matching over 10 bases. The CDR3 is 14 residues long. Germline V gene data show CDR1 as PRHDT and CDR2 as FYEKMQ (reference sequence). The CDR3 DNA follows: TGTCCCAGCAGCTTAAGGGTAACTAGCGGGGAACAGTTCTTA. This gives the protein CPSSLRVTSGEQFL.

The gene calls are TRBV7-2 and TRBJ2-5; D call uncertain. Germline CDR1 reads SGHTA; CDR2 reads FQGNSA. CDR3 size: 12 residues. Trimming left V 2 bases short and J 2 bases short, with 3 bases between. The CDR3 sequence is CASSLRQETQYF. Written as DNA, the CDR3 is TGTGCCAGCAGCTTACGTCAAGAGACCCAGTACTTC.

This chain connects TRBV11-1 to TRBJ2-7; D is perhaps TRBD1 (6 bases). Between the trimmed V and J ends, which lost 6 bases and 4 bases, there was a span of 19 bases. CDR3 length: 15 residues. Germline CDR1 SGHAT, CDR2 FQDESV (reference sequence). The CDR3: CASSLMGSGQYEQYF. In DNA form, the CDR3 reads TGTGCCAGCAGTTTAATGGGATCGGGACAATACGAGCAGTACTTC.

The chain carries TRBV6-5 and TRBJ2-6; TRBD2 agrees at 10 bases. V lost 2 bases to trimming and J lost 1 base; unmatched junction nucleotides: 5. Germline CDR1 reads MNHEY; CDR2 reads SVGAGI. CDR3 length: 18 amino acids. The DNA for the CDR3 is TGTGCCAGCAGTTACAAACCTAGCGGGAGTTCTGGGGCCAACGTCCTGACTTTC. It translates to CASSYKPSGSSGANVLTF.

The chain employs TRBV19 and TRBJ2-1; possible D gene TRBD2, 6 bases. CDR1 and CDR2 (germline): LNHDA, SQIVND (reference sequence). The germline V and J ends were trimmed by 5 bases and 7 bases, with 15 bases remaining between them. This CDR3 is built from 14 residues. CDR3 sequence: CASSRLVSGNEQFF. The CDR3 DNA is TGTGCCAGTAGTCGACTAGTATCGGGGAATGAGCAGTTCTTC.

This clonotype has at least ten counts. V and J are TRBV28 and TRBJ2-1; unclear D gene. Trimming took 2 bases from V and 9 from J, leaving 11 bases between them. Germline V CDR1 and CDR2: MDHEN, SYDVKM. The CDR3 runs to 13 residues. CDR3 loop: CASSLGHFSEQFF. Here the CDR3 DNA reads TGTGCCAGCAGTTTAGGCCATTTTAGTGAGCAGTTCTTC.